The clone carrying this T cell receptor (beta chain) appeared a few times. The authors amplified TCR beta CDR3 regions from RNA transcripts. RT-PCR was first run with HTBI primers, then multiplex PCR in a second round. TCRdb re-called the multiplex PCR reads through MiXCR, storing one row per CDR3 protein. Here the sample spans over a million distinct CDR3 sequences, 35% to 40% being singletons. Germline CDR1 LNHDA, CDR2 SQIVND (reference sequence). The CDR3 totals 17 residues. Trimming stripped 3 bases from V and 3 bases from J, with 18 bases between. The sample belongs to a study of Graves' ophthalmopathy and Graves' hyperthyroidism.

This TCR derives from an adult man with Graves' hyperthyroidism. This chain joins TRBV19 and TRBJ1-5, with no clear D. The source material was peripheral blood or thyroid tissue (not recorded which). The CDR3 DNA reads TGTGCCAGTAGTATTCTTTCTTCGGGAGGCCTCAATCAGCCCCAGCATTTT. As protein: CASSILSSGGLNQPQHF.